These 7 T cell receptor beta chains were all obtained from the same sample, sequenced in a study of T-cell reconstitution after alpha-beta-depleted transplantation in children. Unique molecular identifiers featured in how the TCRbeta library was prepared. MiXCR, run by TCRdb on the PCR reads, gives a single entry per CDR3 protein. The repertoire consists of under 300,000 distinct CDR3 sequences, with roughly a tenth occurring once and the leading ten covering less than 6%. The sample here was PBMCs from the stem cell graft donor, taken from the stem cell graft. The receptors were sampled from a human donor who donated a stem cell graft to a child with SCID.

This clonotype has more than one count but fewer than ten. The chain joins TRBV20-1 to TRBJ2-7; 10 nucleotides line up with TRBD2. The junction had 21 bases not matched to a gene; V was cut back by 4 bases and J by 6 bases. Germline CDR1 reads DFQATT; CDR2 reads SNEGSKA (reference sequence). The CDR3 extends over 18 amino acids. CDR3 sequence (DNA): TGCAGTGCTACCCGCCCTCGAGCGGGGGGGCTGGGGGGCGCCGAGCAGTACTTC. Its protein product is CSATRPRAGGLGGAEQYF.

This clonotype was observed at least ten times. The V gene is TRBV29-1, the J gene TRBJ1-1; 10 positions agree with TRBD1. This CDR3 region has 15 residues. V lost 8 bases to trimming and J lost 0 bases; unmatched junction nucleotides: 9. The V gene's germline CDR1 is SQVTM and CDR2 ANQGSEA. The CDR3, as DNA: TGCAGCTCCGGTGGACAGGGGGGTCTGAACACTGAAGCTTTCTTT. This translates into CSSGGQGGLNTEAFF.

This clonotype was detected many times. The V call is TRBV5-1, the J call TRBJ1-1, with D hard to call. The ends were cut back, 4 bases at V and 1 base at J, with 14 bases in the middle. The CDR3 sequence is 15 residues long. Germline CDR1 reads SGHRS; CDR2 reads YFSETQ. The chain's CDR3 is CASSPIGLGNTEAFF. The DNA for the CDR3 is TGCGCCAGCAGCCCAATCGGACTGGGGAACACTGAAGCTTTCTTT.

The sample holds many counts of this clonotype. The chain employs TRBV20-1 and TRBJ2-5; D possibly corresponds to TRBD2 (6 bases). The V gene lost 5 bases and the J gene lost 2 bases, with 12 bases spanning the gap. Germline values: CDR1 DFQATT, CDR2 SNEGSKA (reference sequence). The length of the CDR3 is 13 residues. In nucleotides, the CDR3 is TGCAGTGCTCCCCGTCGGGAGCAAGAGACCCAGTACTTC. Translating gives CSAPRREQETQYF.

This clonotype was counted many times. V and J are TRBV5-1 and TRBJ1-1, with TRBD1 matching over 7 bases. This CDR3 is built from 15 residues. Germline V lookup: CDR1 SGHRS, CDR2 YFSETQ. Trimming cost V 2 bases and J 1 base; bases outside gene matches: 5. This chain's CDR3 is CASSLPGGKNTEAFF. DNA for the CDR3: TGCGCCAGCAGCTTACCAGGGGGAAAGAACACTGAAGCTTTCTTT. Full variable domain (missing parts from reference TRBV5-1 and TRBJ1-1): KAGVTQTPRYLIKTRGQQVTLSCSPISGHRSVSWYQQTPGQGLQFLFEYFSETQRNKGNFPGRFSGRQFSNSRSEMNVSTLELGDSALYLCASSLPGGKNTEAFFGQGTRLTVV.

This clonotype was observed at least ten times. The chain combines TRBV6-5 with TRBJ1-2; D ambiguous. CDR1 MNHEY and CDR2 SVGAGI come from the germline V gene. This CDR3 is 14 amino acids long. The V end was cut by 0 bases, the J end by 1 base, with 6 bases between. The CDR3 DNA reads TGTGCCAGCAGTTACTCGTTTGGTAACTATGGCTACACCTTC. As protein: CASSYSFGNYGYTF.

This clonotype has at least ten counts. V gene TRBV20-1 combines with J gene TRBJ1-2, with D possibly matching TRBD1 (5 bases). Germline V gene sequence: CDR1 DFQATT, CDR2 SNEGSKA (reference sequence). V gave up 8 bases and J gave up 2 bases, with 18 bases separating them. The CDR3 is 14 residues long. CDR3: CSSDPWGSNYGYTF. The CDR3 DNA follows: TGCAGTTCTGACCCCTGGGGGTCAAACTATGGCTACACCTTC.